Below, 3 T cell receptor beta chains from the same sample are listed, as sequenced in a study of early T cells in non-severe SARS-CoV-2 infection. A single record per CDR3 protein comes from TCRdb applying MiXCR to the 5' RACE reads. Of 40,000 to 45,000 distinct CDR3 sequences listed, roughly a tenth are singletons. The sample taken for sequencing was whole blood. These receptors all stem from an adult who was a healthcare worker with PCR-confirmed SARS-CoV-2 infection or an uninfected control (not recorded which).

There are many counts of this clonotype. The CDR3 DNA follows: TGTGCCAGCAGTTACAAGATACCGGGACTAAACCGCGAGACCCAGTACTTC. Amino acids: CASSYKIPGLNRETQYF. V and J are TRBV6-5 and TRBJ2-5, with 7 bases lining up with TRBD2. The CDR3 sequence is 17 residues long. From germline, CDR1 is MNHEY and CDR2 SVGAGI. V lost 2 bases and J lost 5; bases outside the gene matches: 14.

This clonotype came up many times. The rearrangement links TRBV10-3 to TRBJ2-7; TRBD2 matches 12 bases. Trimming at V came to 6 bases and at J to 7 bases, leaving 10 bases not matched to a gene. In germline, CDR1 is ENHRY, CDR2 SYGVKD. There are 15 residues in the CDR3. The CDR3: CAIRTSGGRVGEQYF. The CDR3 DNA is TGTGCCATCAGGACTAGCGGGGGACGGGTGGGTGAGCAGTACTTC.

This clonotype has a count of ten or more. The chain is built from TRBV19 and TRBJ2-5; TRBD1 or TRBD2 may be the D gene (6 bases each). This CDR3 has 14 amino acids. Germline CDR1 is LNHDA and CDR2 is SQIVND (reference sequence). The ends were cut back, 1 base at V and 1 base at J, with 7 bases in the middle. The CDR3 nucleotides are TGTGCCAGTAGTATAGCGGGGGCCCAAGAGACCCAGTACTTC. This translates into CASSIAGAQETQYF.